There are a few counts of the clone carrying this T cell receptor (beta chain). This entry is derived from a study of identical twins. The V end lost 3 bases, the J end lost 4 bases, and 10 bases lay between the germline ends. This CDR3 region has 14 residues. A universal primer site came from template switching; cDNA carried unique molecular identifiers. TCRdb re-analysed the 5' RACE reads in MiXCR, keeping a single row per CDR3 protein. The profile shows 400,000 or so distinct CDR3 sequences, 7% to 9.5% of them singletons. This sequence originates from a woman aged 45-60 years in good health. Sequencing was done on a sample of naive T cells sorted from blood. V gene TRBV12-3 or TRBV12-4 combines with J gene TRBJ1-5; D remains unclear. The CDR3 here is CASSFTRTNQPQHF. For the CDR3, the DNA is TGTGCCAGCAGTTTTACGAGAACAAATCAGCCCCAGCATTTT.